Presented here are 21 T cell receptor beta chains from one specimen sequenced in a study of human T cells and chemical hapten exposure. Time point defined: healthy volunteer bleed at 6 weeks. The starting material, unfractionated whole blood, was used for total RNA extraction. TCRdb called the RACE reads again in MiXCR, with one record for every CDR3 protein. The data contain 40,000 to 45,000 distinct CDR3 sequences, 3% to 4.5% of them seen just once; the ten biggest clones take up about 6%. The sample comprised whole blood. These receptors all stem from a human donor in good health. Some clones in this sample may be carry-over from other donors' samples.

This sequence joins TRBV29-1 and TRBJ2-2; 10 bases match TRBD2. CDR3 length: 14 amino acids. V lost 7 bases, J lost 7 bases, and 9 bases stayed unmatched. From germline, CDR1 is SQVTM and CDR2 ANQGSEA. CDR3 bases: TGCAGCGCCCCTCGGACTAGCGGAAACGGGGAGCTGTTTTTT. Translated: CSAPRTSGNGELFF.

The chain uses TRBV29-1 and TRBJ1-1; perhaps TRBD1 as D (5 bases). Germline CDR1 and CDR2: SQVTM and ANQGSEA. The V end was cut by 8 bases, the J end by 9 bases, with 13 bases between. The CDR3 has 10 residues. In DNA form, the CDR3 reads TGCAGCCCGTACGAGGGGAAAGCTTTCTTT. This sequence encodes CSPYEGKAFF.

This clonotype was observed many times. The rearrangement uses TRBV6-2 or TRBV6-3 and TRBJ2-5, with D perhaps matching TRBD1 or TRBD2 (5 bases each). The CDR3 runs 14 residues. Germline V lookup: CDR1 MNHEY, CDR2 SVGEGT. V gave up 8 bases and J gave up 4 bases, with 17 bases separating them. The CDR3 loop is CASRPGRITETQYF. The CDR3 nucleotides are TGTGCCAGCCGCCCGGGACGCATAACAGAGACCCAGTACTTC.

The rearrangement uses TRBV3-1 and TRBJ2-4; 9 nucleotides line up with TRBD1. Germline-derived CDR1 and CDR2 are LGHDT and YNNKEL (reference sequence). J gave up 0 bases and V 1 base, and 4 bases lay outside the gene matches. The CDR3 runs to 17 residues. CDR3 sequence reads: CASSQAPGQGAKNIQYF. CDR3 nucleotides: TGTGCCAGCAGCCAAGCTCCGGGACAGGGAGCCAAAAACATTCAGTACTTC.

This clonotype was detected many times. The chain recombines TRBV28 with TRBJ1-3; D uncertain. The CDR3 spans 15 residues. The V gene's germline CDR1 is MDHEN and CDR2 SYDVKM. V shed 3 bases and J shed 3 bases, with 12 bases lying between them. CDR3 region: CASSLPRTDGNTIYF. Here the CDR3 DNA reads TGTGCCAGCAGTTTGCCCCGGACCGATGGAAACACCATATATTTT.

This chain links TRBV11-2 with TRBJ2-1; TRBD1 aligns across 9 bases. The CDR3 has 15 residues. Trimming cost V 3 bases and J 6 bases; bases outside gene matches: 6. The germline CDR1 and CDR2 sequences are SGHAT and FQNNGV. In DNA form, the CDR3 reads TGTGCCAGCAGCTTCCGACCGGGACAGGGCAATGAGCAGTTCTTC. Protein sequence: CASSFRPGQGNEQFF.

The table lists this clonotype with many counts. The chain employs TRBV10-2 and TRBJ2-1; D might be TRBD2 (6 bases). CDR1 is WSHSY and CDR2 is SAAADI in the germline V gene. V was clipped by 4 bases and J by 6 bases, with 22 bases between them. The CDR3 is made up of 17 amino acids. The CDR3, as DNA: TGCGCCAGCAGTGTAAGGGTGGGGGGAGGCGAGGGCAATGAGCAGTTCTTC. As protein: CASSVRVGGGEGNEQFF.

This clonotype was counted ten times or more. The rearrangement joins TRBV29-1 to TRBJ2-3; 12 bases are shared with TRBD2. The trim removed 4 bases at V and 4 bases at J, leaving 6 bases unmatched. This CDR3 comprises 15 residues. Germline V gene data show CDR1 as SQVTM and CDR2 as ANQGSEA. CDR3 in DNA: TGCAGCGTTGCCCGACTAGCGGGAGTGCCAGATACGCAGTATTTT. Encoded protein: CSVARLAGVPDTQYF.

This clonotype appeared many times. The rearrangement uses TRBV18 and TRBJ2-5; D not certain. Germline CDR1 KGHSH, CDR2 LQKENI. The CDR3 has 13 residues. The V gene lost 3 bases and the J gene lost 0 bases, with 5 bases spanning the gap. CDR3: CASSPQYQETQYF. DNA of the CDR3: TGTGCCAGCTCACCGCAGTACCAAGAGACCCAGTACTTC.

The genes are TRBV7-9 and TRBJ1-6, with D maybe TRBD1 (5 bases). The V end lost 5 bases, the J end lost 0 bases, and 11 bases lay between the germline ends. The CDR3 contains 16 residues. Germline V gene sequence: CDR1 SEHNR, CDR2 FQNEAQ (reference sequence). The CDR3 region has the DNA TGTGCCAGCAGCCCTGACAGATCCTCCTATAATTCACCCCTCCACTTT. It translates to CASSPDRSSYNSPLHF.

This clonotype was seen ten or more times. The rearrangement links TRBV29-1 to TRBJ1-1, with D perhaps matching TRBD1 (5 bases). CDR1 and CDR2 (germline): SQVTM, ANQGSEA. The CDR3 has 13 residues. Trimming left V 7 bases short and J 5 bases short, with 17 bases between. The CDR3 nucleotides read TGCAGCGGCTCACAGGAAAGGGAGACTGAAGCTTTCTTT. The encoded protein is CSGSQERETEAFF.

This clonotype was observed many times. The chain links TRBV15 to TRBJ2-1; D unresolved. The CDR3 is 16 residues long. From germline, CDR1 is LNHNV and CDR2 YYDKDF (reference sequence). V was shortened by 0 bases and J by 6 bases, with 15 bases between the two germline ends. The CDR3 DNA reads TGTGCCACCAGCAGAGAAGAGGCCTACCGAAGCAATGAGCAGTTCTTC. Protein sequence: CATSREEAYRSNEQFF.

This clonotype came up many times. The chain carries TRBV2 and TRBJ2-1, with D possibly TRBD2 on 6 matching bases. From germline, CDR1 is SNHLY and CDR2 FYNNEI. Trimming removed 8 bases from V and 9 bases from J, with 14 bases in between. CDR3 length: 12 amino acids. Written as DNA, the CDR3 is TGTGCCAGCGGGCTAGCGATTGGTGAGCAGTTCTTC. Encoded protein: CASGLAIGEQFF.

This clonotype came up many times. The J gene is TRBJ2-7, the V gene TRBV7-2; TRBD2 aligns across 8 bases. The trim removed 2 bases at V and 2 bases at J, leaving 2 bases unmatched. The germline CDR1 and CDR2 sequences are SGHTA and FQGNSA. The CDR3 has 14 amino acids. In DNA, the CDR3 is TGTGCCAGCAGCTTAATCGGGAGGGCCTACGAGCAGTACTTC. Amino acids: CASSLIGRAYEQYF.

This clonotype was seen a handful of times. The CDR3 DNA sequence: TGCAGTGCTAGAGATCTCAGGGGCAATCAGCCCCAGCATTTT. This encodes CSARDLRGNQPQHF. The chain employs TRBV20-1 and TRBJ1-5; tentative D call: TRBD1 (5 bases). The CDR3 loop spans 14 amino acids. Germline assignment: CDR1 DFQATT and CDR2 SNEGSKA (reference sequence). V was trimmed by 0 bases and J by 2 bases, leaving 8 bases between them.

The chain is built from TRBV28 and TRBJ1-5; no definite D call. Germline CDR1 reads MDHEN; CDR2 reads SYDVKM. This CDR3 has 16 residues. V lost 0 bases and J 3 bases, leaving 12 bases between the germline ends. The CDR3 bases are TGTGCCAGCAGTTTATGGGAGGGATTAGACAATCAGCCCCAGCATTTT. It yields the protein CASSLWEGLDNQPQHF.

This clonotype has a count of ten or more. This chain joins TRBV4-1 and TRBJ2-7; 9 nucleotides agree with TRBD2. Germline lookup yields CDR1 MGHRA and CDR2 YSYEKL. Trimming at V came to 1 base and at J to 4 bases, leaving 8 bases not matched to a gene. The CDR3 is 16 amino acids. CDR3 amino acids: CASSQVEPSGVYEQYF. The CDR3 DNA reads as TGCGCCAGCAGCCAAGTTGAGCCTAGCGGGGTTTACGAGCAGTACTTC.

The V gene is TRBV28, the J gene TRBJ2-4; D unresolved. Germline V gives CDR1 MDHEN, CDR2 SYDVKM. The CDR3 extends over 15 amino acids. Trimming removed 3 bases at V and 0 bases at J, with 9 bases between. The CDR3 loop reads CASSFPRLAKNIQYF. In DNA form, the CDR3 reads TGTGCCAGCAGTTTCCCAAGACTAGCCAAAAACATTCAGTACTTC.

In its sample, this clonotype was seen many times. In DNA form, the CDR3 reads TGTGCCACCAGCAGCGGTGCCACCTACAATGAGCAGTTCTTC. As protein: CATSSGATYNEQFF. The chain employs TRBV15 and TRBJ2-1, with D unresolved. The CDR3 sequence is 14 residues long. Trimming pared 3 bases from V and 2 bases from J, leaving 8 bases between. Looked up from germline, CDR1 is LNHNV and CDR2 is YYDKDF (reference sequence).

This clonotype appeared a few times. J is TRBJ1-3 and V is TRBV28, with 7 bases identical to TRBD1. The CDR3 loop spans 15 amino acids. CDR1 and CDR2 (germline): MDHEN, SYDVKM. V trimming: 6 bases; J trimming: 7 bases; junction bases outside the gene matches: 12. CDR3 nucleotides: TGTGCCAGCAGACTGCTCCGGGACAGCTTCAACACCATATATTTT. Encoded protein: CASRLLRDSFNTIYF. Based on the CDR3 plus reference TRBV28 and TRBJ1-3, the full variable domain is DVKVTQSSRYLVKRTGEKVFLECVQDMDHENMFWYRQDPGLGLRLIYFSYDVKMKEKGDIPEGYSVSREKKERFSLILESASTNQTSMYLCASRLLRDSFNTIYFGEGSWLTVV.

This clonotype has only a few counts. V usage is TRBV11-3 and J usage is TRBJ1-1; D not resolved. V was cut by 0 bases and J by 1 base, with 6 bases left in between. This CDR3 contains 14 residues. CDR1 is SGHNT, CDR2 YENEEA, per germline. Here the CDR3 DNA reads TGTGCCAGCAGCTTAGACAGGCAGAACACTGAAGCTTTCTTT. As protein: CASSLDRQNTEAFF.